This T cell receptor beta chain was recovered during a study of blood T cell repertoires in COVID-19. As for the study in general: Spain, Italy and the United States supplied samples that represented acute and convalescent COVID-19.

CDR3 length: 13 amino acids. Trimming shortened V by 0 bases and J by 3 bases, and 6 bases separated the two germline ends. Germline CDR1 and CDR2: SGDLS and YYNGEE. TCRdb's copy holds only in-frame clones and misses some; the assay was immunoSEQ multiplex PCR. The table has about 150,000 clones, roughly 84% seen once; the top ten hold roughly 12%. The TCR was taken from a woman in her fifties or sixties with COVID-19, enrolled during active disease. What was sequenced was peripheral blood. V is TRBV9 and J is TRBJ1-1; D remains unclear. The CDR3 protein is CASSVGADTEAFF. The CDR3 DNA follows: TGTGCCAGCAGCGTAGGGGCAGACACTGAAGCTTTCTTT.